This TCR beta chain was recovered during a study of early T cells in non-severe SARS-CoV-2 infection. V lost 0 bases, J lost 3 bases, and 6 bases lay in between. The CDR3 spans 14 residues. From germline, CDR1 is SGDLS and CDR2 YYNGEE. Tagging with unique molecular identifiers was applied to individual cDNA molecules. TCRdb reprocessed the 5' RACE reads with MiXCR, giving one entry per CDR3 protein. The sample has about 66,000 distinct CDR3 sequences; roughly a fifth are singletons. This clonotype occurred a few times. The sequences come from whole blood, collected at baseline. The sequence came from an adult who was a healthcare worker with PCR-confirmed SARS-CoV-2 infection or an uninfected control (not recorded which). The chain links TRBV9 to TRBJ1-4; D unresolved. This CDR3 is CASSVGGANEKLFF. The CDR3, as DNA: TGTGCCAGCAGCGTAGGTGGGGCTAATGAAAAACTGTTTTTT.